A few counts support the clone carrying this TCR beta chain. Its antigen is still unknown. V lost 3 bases, J lost 1 base, and 3 bases lay in between. Germline CDR1 is SGHDN and CDR2 is FVKESK. The CDR3 runs to 12 residues. RNA transcripts yielded amplified TCR beta CDR3 regions. A set of HTBI primers served as the primers for a first-round RT-PCR of the TCR CDR3. TCRdb re-analysed the multiplex PCR reads in MiXCR, keeping a single row per CDR3 protein. The sample comprises a few hundred thousand distinct CDR3 sequences, roughly 16% of which are singletons, and under 3.5% rests with the top ten. Ophthalmopathy in the patients scored at least 3 on Clinical Activity Score and at least 4 on NOSPECS grade, lasting under 3 months. This sample was taken from a study of T cells in Graves' hyperthyroidism and ophthalmopathy. The overall study: Pretreatment peripheral blood was obtained at initial diagnosis. Study conclusions and caveats: Before onset, by a median of around six months, the model predicted ophthalmopathy. The majority of expanded thyroid clonotypes above 0.001 also appeared in blood.

The gene calls are TRBV14 and TRBJ2-5, with D uncertain. The origin of this receptor is a woman in her 40s with Graves' ophthalmopathy. Material: blood. CDR3 sequence reads: CASSHFQETQYF. Here the CDR3 DNA reads TGTGCCAGCAGCCACTTCCAAGAGACCCAGTACTTC.